This T cell receptor (beta chain) was sequenced for a study of T cell responses to AZD1222 COVID-19 vaccine. Study conclusions and caveats: Two AZD1222 doses significantly raised spike-specific TCR breadth and depth over controls. It should be noted that donors were predominantly white British and more often female, and clonal diversity was possibly underestimated. The peak T cell response came first, and repertoires were sampled only after it.

Note on this clone: Its antigen is as yet unknown.

Profiling relied on immunoSEQ multiplex PCR, and the TCRdb table lists in-frame clones only, not all of them. The sample comprises some 97,000 clones, approximately 90% of which are singletons, and about 3.3% rests with the top ten. The CDR3 sequence is 16 residues long. CDR1 and CDR2 from the germline V gene are SGHRS and YFSETQ. Trimming shortened V by 3 bases and J by 1 base, and 14 bases separated the two germline ends. This clonotype was obtained from an adult in good health. Sample: peripheral blood, taken on day 0 of AZD1222 vaccination. This rearrangement joins TRBV5-1 to TRBJ1-5, with D uncertain. CDR3 nucleotides: TGCGCCAGCAGCTCCCCAAGCGGACGCAGCAATCAGCCCCAGCATTTT. It yields the protein CASSSPSGRSNQPQHF.